This T cell receptor beta chain emerged from a study of response to subunit inactivated influenza vaccine. Whole-study results and caveats: Authors suggested each seasonal flu vaccination may recruit only limited numbers of new T cells.

Remarks on this clonotype: What it binds is unknown.

TCRdb redid the calling of the RT-PCR reads with MiXCR, one entry per CDR3 protein. The table records around 850,000 distinct CDR3 sequences, about a fifth of them present only once. V was cut by 0 bases and J by 7 bases, with 18 bases left in between. The germline V gene has CDR1 DFQATT and CDR2 SNEGSKA (reference sequence). The CDR3 is 15 residues long. The origin of this receptor is a man aged 45-65 years who received an inactivated influenza vaccine. The gene calls are TRBV20-1 and TRBJ2-5; perhaps TRBD2 as D (5 bases). The specimen comprised PBMCs from blood, sampled about 5 days after vaccination. The CDR3 DNA follows: TGCAGTGCTAGAGATCCATCTAGCCGACGCGGGACCCAGTACTTC. Protein sequence: CSARDPSSRRGTQYF.